A single sample gave rise to the 20 T cell receptor beta chains below, sequenced in a study of T cells after yellow fever vaccination. TCRdb reanalysed the 5' RACE reads using MiXCR and keeps one entry per CDR3 protein. Of 300,000 or so distinct CDR3 sequences in the sample, 7% to 10% were seen once. The sample consisted of PBMCs, taken about 49 days after the first yellow fever vaccination. The source is a man aged 18 to 35 who received the YFV17D yellow fever vaccine.

The chain joins TRBV19 to TRBJ1-2; D gene unclear. From germline, CDR1 is LNHDA and CDR2 SQIVND (reference sequence). V was cut by 3 bases and J by 3 bases, with 8 bases left in between. This CDR3 comprises 13 residues. DNA of the CDR3: TGTGCCAGTAGTATGGGCAGAGACTATGGCTACACCTTC. This translates into CASSMGRDYGYTF.

This clonotype was counted many times. V gene TRBV4-3 combines with J gene TRBJ2-4; TRBD1 is a possible D gene (6 bases). V lost 4 bases to trimming and J lost 0 bases, with 19 bases between them. The germline V gene has CDR1 LGHNA and CDR2 YSLEER. The CDR3 has 18 residues. The CDR3 protein is CASSRWGPGQIAKNIQYF. The DNA for the CDR3 is TGCGCCAGCAGCCGATGGGGGCCCGGGCAAATAGCCAAAAACATTCAGTACTTC.

This clonotype occurred a few times. The J gene is TRBJ1-5, the V gene TRBV2, with 8 bases matching TRBD1. V dropped 5 bases and J dropped 4; count of bases not matched to a gene: 7. This CDR3 has 15 residues. Germline V CDR1 and CDR2: SNHLY, FYNNEI. CDR3 amino acids: CASSHRTGLNQPQHF. The CDR3 DNA sequence: TGTGCCAGCAGTCACAGGACAGGGTTAAATCAGCCCCAGCATTTT.

The gene calls are TRBV6-1 and TRBJ1-5, with 10 bases fitting TRBD1. Unmatched junction bases numbered 6, after V lost 3 bases and J lost 4 bases. The CDR3 runs 16 residues. CDR1 is MNHNS and CDR2 is SASEGT in the germline V gene. As DNA, the CDR3 is TGTGCCAGCAGTGAGCTCCGGACAGGGGGGAATCAGCCCCAGCATTTT. It yields the protein CASSELRTGGNQPQHF.

J is TRBJ1-1 and V is TRBV15, with D possibly TRBD1 on 5 matching bases. The germline V gene encodes CDR1 LNHNV and CDR2 YYDKDF (reference sequence). This CDR3 is built from 15 residues. Trimming removed 1 base at V and 4 bases at J, with 13 bases between. The CDR3 coding sequence is TGTGCCACCAGCAGAGGCCAGGGAGAGACCACTGAAGCTTTCTTT. Its protein product is CATSRGQGETTEAFF. The whole variable domain, remainder taken from reference TRBV15 and TRBJ1-1, is DAMVIQNPRYQVTQFGKPVTLSCSQTLNHNVMYWYQQKSSQAPKLLFHYYDKDFNNEADTPDNFQSRRPNTSFCFLDIRSPGLGDTAMYLCATSRGQGETTEAFFGQGTRLTVV.

In this sample, this clonotype turned up a few times. The V gene is TRBV11-2, the J gene TRBJ2-5; 9 positions agree with TRBD2. CDR1 SGHAT and CDR2 FQNNGV come from the germline V gene. The CDR3 is made up of 15 amino acids. Trimming at V came to 6 bases and at J to 2 bases, leaving 7 bases not matched to a gene. The CDR3 DNA is TGTGCCAGCAGAGTGCTAGCGGGGACACAAGAGACCCAGTACTTC. It translates to CASRVLAGTQETQYF.

This clonotype was picked up a small number of times. This chain's CDR3 is CASSTRTGTLAYEQYF. The DNA for the CDR3 is TGTGCCAGCAGTACACGGACCGGGACGTTGGCCTACGAGCAGTACTTC. The chain combines TRBV12-3 or TRBV12-4 with TRBJ2-7, with D perhaps TRBD1 or TRBD2 (5 bases each). This CDR3 has 16 amino acids. V was pared by 5 bases and J by 2 bases, with 19 bases between.

This clonotype showed up many times. This rearrangement joins TRBV24-1 to TRBJ2-1, with TRBD1 matching over 7 bases. V lost 1 base to trimming and J lost 7 bases; unmatched junction nucleotides: 3. Germline CDR1 is KGHDR and CDR2 is SFDVKD. The CDR3 spans 14 residues. CDR3 residues: CATSDLGRGNEQFF. CDR3 coding DNA: TGTGCCACCAGTGATTTAGGCAGGGGGAATGAGCAGTTCTTC.

J is TRBJ2-7 and V is TRBV7-9, with 7 bases lining up with TRBD1. The CDR3 contains 17 residues. CDR1 is SEHNR, CDR2 FQNEAQ, per germline (reference sequence). V was pared by 5 bases and J by 4 bases, with 17 bases of the junction left unmatched. The CDR3 sequence is CASSPPRTGPGGYEQYF. The CDR3 DNA reads as TGTGCCAGCAGCCCACCCCGGACAGGACCTGGAGGTTACGAGCAGTACTTC. The whole variable domain, filled in from reference TRBV7-9 and TRBJ2-7, reads DTGVSQNPRHKITKRGQNVTFRCDPISEHNRLYWYRQTLGQGPEFLTYFQNEAQLEKSRLLSDRFSAERPKGSFSTLEIQRTEQGDSAMYLCASSPPRTGPGGYEQYFGPGTRLTVT.

For this clonotype: This may arise from a read error, as a much more abundant clone is one base away. This chain uses TRBV24-1 with TRBJ2-1; no clear D gene. CDR3 length: 11 amino acids. The V gene's germline CDR1 is KGHDR and CDR2 SFDVKD. The CDR3 spells CASSDLDEQFF. CDR3 in DNA: TGTGCCTCCAGTGATTTGGATGAGCAGTTCTTC.

The genes are TRBV19 and TRBJ2-2; 10 bases fit TRBD1. This CDR3 comprises 16 residues. V dropped 6 bases and J dropped 4; count of bases not matched to a gene: 8. Per the germline V gene, CDR1 is LNHDA and CDR2 is SQIVND (reference sequence). CDR3 DNA: TGTGCCAGTAGCGCTGACAGGGGGCTGGGCACCGGGGAGCTGTTTTTT. Its protein is CASSADRGLGTGELFF.

This clonotype showed up just a few times. The chain couples TRBV20-1 to TRBJ2-1; 8 nucleotides line up with TRBD2. The junction had 7 bases not matched to a gene; V was cut back by 3 bases and J by 6 bases. Germline lookup yields CDR1 DFQATT and CDR2 SNEGSKA (reference sequence). This CDR3 has 14 residues. CDR3 region: CSASGTSSRNEQFF. The CDR3, as DNA: TGCAGTGCTAGTGGGACTAGTTCTCGCAATGAGCAGTTCTTC.

Many counts were recorded for this clonotype. The V gene is TRBV10-3, the J gene TRBJ2-7, with 7 nucleotides matching TRBD1. Germline CDR1 and CDR2: ENHRY and SYGVKD. The CDR3 is 15 amino acids. V dropped 6 bases and J dropped 0; count of bases not matched to a gene: 8. CDR3 protein: CAIRLTTGSSYEQYF. In DNA form, the CDR3 reads TGTGCCATCAGACTAACGACAGGGAGCTCCTACGAGCAGTACTTC.

The CDR3 here is CASRRTVNTEAFF. CDR3 in DNA: TGTGCCAGCCGACGGACAGTGAACACTGAAGCTTTCTTT. This sequence joins TRBV7-3 and TRBJ1-1, with TRBD1 as a possible D gene (6 bases). Between the trimmed V and J ends, which lost 8 bases and 0 bases, there was a span of 10 bases. This CDR3 comprises 13 residues. Germline V lookup: CDR1 SGHTA, CDR2 FQGTGA.

This chain links TRBV7-2 with TRBJ2-7; D call uncertain. The CDR3 totals 16 residues. Germline loops: CDR1 SGHTA, CDR2 FQGNSA. The ends were cut back, 1 base at V and 2 bases at J, with 15 bases in the middle. CDR3: CASSLVPALGPYEQYF. The CDR3 DNA follows: TGTGCCAGCAGCTTAGTACCGGCCCTCGGCCCCTACGAGCAGTACTTC. Combining the CDR3 with reference TRBV7-2 and TRBJ2-7 gives the whole variable domain GAGVSQSPSNKVTEKGKDVELRCDPISGHTALYWYRQSLGQGLEFLIYFQGNSAPDKSGLPSDRFSAERTGGSVSTLTIQRTQQEDSAVYLCASSLVPALGPYEQYFGPGTRLTVT.

The V call is TRBV5-8, the J call TRBJ2-2; unclear D gene. Germline values: CDR1 SGHTS, CDR2 YDEGEE. V was pared by 4 bases and J by 9 bases, with 16 bases between. The CDR3 sequence is 14 residues long. Written as DNA, the CDR3 is TGTGCCAGCAGCCCCCGGACCCGCCCCTGGGAGCTGTTTTTT. Translated, it gives CASSPRTRPWELFF.

This clonotype was seen only a few times. J is TRBJ2-7 and V is TRBV20-1, with D unclear. The CDR3 consists of 14 residues. Germline V lookup: CDR1 DFQATT, CDR2 SNEGSKA (reference sequence). Trimming removed 1 base from V and 1 base from J, with 11 bases in between. In nucleotides, the CDR3 is TGCAGTGCTAGAGGTCGGGCTGTTTCCTACGAGCAGTACTTC. Its translation: CSARGRAVSYEQYF.

This clonotype has a handful of counts. V and J are TRBV5-1 and TRBJ1-1; D is possibly TRBD1 (6 bases). Germline V gene sequence: CDR1 SGHRS, CDR2 YFSETQ. The CDR3 loop spans 16 amino acids. V lost 0 bases, J lost 5 bases, and 17 bases lay in between. The CDR3 loop is CASSLELGGSFTEAFF. CDR3 in DNA: TGCGCCAGCAGCTTGGAGTTAGGGGGAAGCTTTACTGAAGCTTTCTTT.

This clonotype was seen repeatedly, ten times or more. The chain has TRBV7-9 and TRBJ1-1, with unresolved D. Germline CDR1 SEHNR, CDR2 FQNEAQ (reference sequence). Trimming left V 6 bases short and J 3 bases short, with 8 bases between. The CDR3 length is 12 residues. In DNA form, the CDR3 reads TGTGCCAGCAGGTACAGTTACACTGAAGCTTTCTTT. Protein sequence: CASRYSYTEAFF.

This clonotype occurred a few times. This chain connects TRBV11-2 to TRBJ2-5; a weak D match, TRBD1 (5 bases). The V gene's germline CDR1 is SGHAT and CDR2 FQNNGV. The V and J ends lost 0 bases and 0 bases respectively, with 8 bases between them. The CDR3 runs to 15 residues. The CDR3 DNA sequence: TGTGCCAGCAGCTTAGAGTCAGGGTACCAAGAGACCCAGTACTTC. This sequence encodes CASSLESGYQETQYF. The whole variable domain, remainder taken from reference TRBV11-2 and TRBJ2-5, is EAGVAQSPRYKIIEKRQSVAFWCNPISGHATLYWYQQILGQGPKLLIQFQNNGVVDDSQLPKDRFSAERLKGVDSTLKIQPAKLEDSAVYLCASSLESGYQETQYFGPGTRLLVL.